The rows below give T cell receptor beta chains drawn from one sample of a study of cytomegalovirus exposure and HLA in healthy donors. Produced via immunoSEQ multiplex PCR; TCRdb's table is partial and in-frame only. The sample has just over 150,000 clones, 82% seen once. Input material: PBMCs. Every receptor here comes from a woman in her fifties or sixties in good health and CMV-seropositive. CDR3s include the opening cysteine and the closing phenylalanine or tryptophan. Fields, in order: CDR3 DNA, CDR3 protein, clone size, V gene, J gene, D gene. D genes are given only for firm matches. Expanded clones are given a class, and other clones once, few, many or no size at all.

CDR3 DNA: TGTGCCAGCAGCTTAGGCGGACTCCAAGGCTACACCTTC; CDR3 protein: CASSLGGLQGYTF; clone size: -; V gene: TRBV11-2; J gene: TRBJ1-2; D gene: -
CDR3 DNA: TGTGCCAGCCGACAGGGGTTGGGTAATTCACCCCTCCACTTT; CDR3 protein: CASRQGLGNSPLHF; clone size: -; V gene: TRBV19; J gene: TRBJ1-6; D gene: TRBD1
CDR3 DNA: TGTGCCAGAAGCTTGGATAGGCTAGCGGGGGCCCAATACACGGATACGCAGTATTTT; CDR3 protein: CARSLDRLAGAQYTDTQYF; clone size: -; V gene: TRBV5-3; J gene: TRBJ2-3; D gene: TRBD2
CDR3 DNA: TGTGCCTGGAGCCCTCGCCCGGGACAGGGGGCTTCCTACGAGCAGTACTTC; CDR3 protein: CAWSPRPGQGASYEQYF; clone size: -; V gene: TRBV30; J gene: TRBJ2-7; D gene: TRBD1
CDR3 DNA: TGTGCCAGCAGCGTAGCGGGATCGTACCCCGGGGAGCTGTTTTTT; CDR3 protein: CASSVAGSYPGELFF; clone size: -; V gene: TRBV9; J gene: TRBJ2-2; D gene: -
CDR3 DNA: TGTGCCAGCAGCTTAGGTAGCAAACAAGATACGCAGTATTTT; CDR3 protein: CASSLGSKQDTQYF; clone size: few; V gene: TRBV11-2; J gene: TRBJ2-3; D gene: -
CDR3 DNA: TGTGCCAGCAGCCAGGGCACCTACGAGCAGTACTTC; CDR3 protein: CASSQGTYEQYF; clone size: -; V gene: TRBV5-4; J gene: TRBJ2-7; D gene: -
CDR3 DNA: TGTGCCAGCAGCTTAGGCGGGGATCAGCCCCAGCATTTT; CDR3 protein: CASSLGGDQPQHF; clone size: -; V gene: TRBV11-2; J gene: TRBJ1-5; D gene: -
CDR3 DNA: TGTGCCAGCAGCTCCCCCAGGAGGGGGGGACAGGACCCCACAGATACGCAGTATTTT; CDR3 protein: CASSSPRRGGQDPTDTQYF; clone size: -; V gene: TRBV9; J gene: TRBJ2-3; D gene: -
CDR3 DNA: TGTGCCAGTAGTCTCCAGGGCGGGACAGCCAAAAACATTCAGTACTTC; CDR3 protein: CASSLQGGTAKNIQYF; clone size: few; V gene: TRBV19; J gene: TRBJ2-4; D gene: -
CDR3 DNA: TGCGCCAGCAGCGGACAGGGAAGGACAAAGACTGAAGCTTTCTTT; CDR3 protein: CASSGQGRTKTEAFF; clone size: -; V gene: TRBV5-1; J gene: TRBJ1-1; D gene: TRBD1
CDR3 DNA: TGCAGCGTTAATTCAGGGGGCTATTATGGCTACACCTTC; CDR3 protein: CSVNSGGYYGYTF; clone size: -; V gene: TRBV29-1; J gene: TRBJ1-2; D gene: TRBD1
CDR3 DNA: TGTGCCAGCAGCGACAGGGGCATCTATGGCTACACCTTC; CDR3 protein: CASSDRGIYGYTF; clone size: -; V gene: TRBV9; J gene: TRBJ1-2; D gene: TRBD1
CDR3 DNA: TGTGCCAGCAGCTTAGGGACTAGCGCGACCTACGAGCAGTACTTC; CDR3 protein: CASSLGTSATYEQYF; clone size: -; V gene: TRBV7-8; J gene: TRBJ2-7; D gene: TRBD2
CDR3 DNA: TGTGCCTGGAAGAGGGATGGGGGGGGCGGGGAAGCTTTCTTT; CDR3 protein: CAWKRDGGGGEAFF; clone size: -; V gene: TRBV30; J gene: TRBJ1-1; D gene: -
CDR3 DNA: TGTGCCAGCAGCGACCGACTAGCGGGTGAGCCTAGCACAGATACGCAGTATTTT; CDR3 protein: CASSDRLAGEPSTDTQYF; clone size: once; V gene: TRBV9; J gene: TRBJ2-3; D gene: TRBD2
CDR3 DNA: TGCGCCAGCAGCTTGGCCGGAAGGGGCCAATACGGGGAGACCCAGTACTTC; CDR3 protein: CASSLAGRGQYGETQYF; clone size: once; V gene: TRBV5-1; J gene: TRBJ2-5; D gene: -
CDR3 DNA: TGCGCCAGCAGCCAAGATTCGCTTTTGGGAGTCCAGCCCCAGCATTTT; CDR3 protein: CASSQDSLLGVQPQHF; clone size: -; V gene: TRBV4-1; J gene: TRBJ1-5; D gene: -
CDR3 DNA: TGTGCCAGCAGCGCAGTAGGGGCCCACTATGGCTACACCTTC; CDR3 protein: CASSAVGAHYGYTF; clone size: -; V gene: TRBV9; J gene: TRBJ1-2; D gene: -
CDR3 DNA: TGCGCCAGCAGCAGCCGGACAGGGAATGTCTATGGCTACACCTTC; CDR3 protein: CASSSRTGNVYGYTF; clone size: once; V gene: TRBV5-1; J gene: TRBJ1-2; D gene: TRBD1
CDR3 DNA: TGTGCCAGCAGTCCCCCGGGGAGGCGGGGGGGCGGGCAGTTCTTC; CDR3 protein: CASSPPGRRGGGQFF; clone size: -; V gene: TRBV6-5; J gene: TRBJ2-1; D gene: TRBD2
CDR3 DNA: TGTGCCACCAAGGATCCTGTCACCGGGACAGTAGGGACTGAAGCTTTCTTT; CDR3 protein: CATKDPVTGTVGTEAFF; clone size: -; V gene: TRBV5-8; J gene: TRBJ1-1; D gene: TRBD1
CDR3 DNA: TGTGCCAGCAGTGATCGGGGCGGGGACTACGAGCAGTACTTC; CDR3 protein: CASSDRGGDYEQYF; clone size: -; V gene: TRBV6-1; J gene: TRBJ2-7; D gene: -
CDR3 DNA: TGTGCCAGCAGTGGCCCAACGGGGGGACAGGGGAGTAGCAATCAGCCCCAGCATTTT; CDR3 protein: CASSGPTGGQGSSNQPQHF; clone size: -; V gene: TRBV6-1; J gene: TRBJ1-5; D gene: TRBD1
CDR3 DNA: TGCAGCGTTGCGAAGGGGGTGAACACTGAAGCTTTCTTT; CDR3 protein: CSVAKGVNTEAFF; clone size: -; V gene: TRBV29-1; J gene: TRBJ1-1; D gene: -
CDR3 DNA: TGTGCCAGCTCACCCTCGACAGGGCCGTACGAGCAGTACTTC; CDR3 protein: CASSPSTGPYEQYF; clone size: -; V gene: TRBV18; J gene: TRBJ2-7; D gene: TRBD1
CDR3 DNA: TGTGCCAGCAGTTACTCGACAAGGGAAAAACTGTTTTTT; CDR3 protein: CASSYSTREKLFF; clone size: -; V gene: TRBV6-5; J gene: TRBJ1-4; D gene: -
CDR3 DNA: TGTGCCAGCTACTCTAGCGGAAACTACGAGCAGTACTTC; CDR3 protein: CASYSSGNYEQYF; clone size: -; V gene: TRBV2; J gene: TRBJ2-7; D gene: TRBD2
CDR3 DNA: TGCGCCAGTATTCCCGGGACAGTAGGTTCACCCCTCCACTTT; CDR3 protein: CASIPGTVGSPLHF; clone size: -; V gene: TRBV10-2; J gene: TRBJ1-6; D gene: TRBD1
CDR3 DNA: TGTGCCAGCGACCCTTTAGCGGGGGGGCGCACCGGGGAGCTGTTTTTT; CDR3 protein: CASDPLAGGRTGELFF; clone size: -; V gene: TRBV7-9; J gene: TRBJ2-2; D gene: TRBD2
CDR3 DNA: TGTGCCAGCAGCTTAGGGAGGAACACTGAAGCTTTCTTT; CDR3 protein: CASSLGRNTEAFF; clone size: -; V gene: TRBV11-2; J gene: TRBJ1-1; D gene: -
CDR3 DNA: TGTGCCAGCAGGGAGGGGAGCTCCTACAATGAGCAGTTCTTC; CDR3 protein: CASREGSSYNEQFF; clone size: -; V gene: TRBV6-5; J gene: TRBJ2-1; D gene: -
CDR3 DNA: TGTGCCATCAGTGAGCCGGGACAGGGACGGGATGAGCAGTTCTTC; CDR3 protein: CAISEPGQGRDEQFF; clone size: -; V gene: TRBV10-3; J gene: TRBJ2-1; D gene: TRBD1
CDR3 DNA: TGTGCCAGCAGCTTTCTCGGGGGGGCCAATGAGCAGTTCTTC; CDR3 protein: CASSFLGGANEQFF; clone size: -; V gene: TRBV7-9; J gene: TRBJ2-1; D gene: TRBD2
CDR3 DNA: TGTGCCAGCAGCCGGGGGGGGGACAGGGGGCGATTTGAGCAGTTCTTC; CDR3 protein: CASSRGGDRGRFEQFF; clone size: -; V gene: TRBV13; J gene: TRBJ2-1; D gene: TRBD1
CDR3 DNA: TGTGCCAGCAGCTCGTCCGGGACAGGGACTCCGAGGTCCTACAATGAGCAGTTCTTC; CDR3 protein: CASSSSGTGTPRSYNEQFF; clone size: -; V gene: TRBV9; J gene: TRBJ2-1; D gene: TRBD1
CDR3 DNA: TGTGCCAGTAGTAGGGACAACAATCAGCCCCAGCATTTT; CDR3 protein: CASSRDNNQPQHF; clone size: -; V gene: TRBV19; J gene: TRBJ1-5; D gene: -
CDR3 DNA: TGTGCCAGCAGCAAAGTGGCAGGCTCGAACACTGAAGCTTTCTTT; CDR3 protein: CASSKVAGSNTEAFF; clone size: -; V gene: TRBV21-1; J gene: TRBJ1-1; D gene: -
CDR3 DNA: TGCGCCAGCAGCTTGGGACTAGTTGAGCAGTTCTTC; CDR3 protein: CASSLGLVEQFF; clone size: -; V gene: TRBV5-1; J gene: TRBJ2-1; D gene: -
CDR3 DNA: TGTGCCAGCAGGCCCCAGGGGTACTACGAGCAGTACTTC; CDR3 protein: CASRPQGYYEQYF; clone size: -; V gene: TRBV27; J gene: TRBJ2-7; D gene: -
CDR3 DNA: TGTGCCAGCAGCTGGGGGGACCCCTCCACGCAGTATTTT; CDR3 protein: CASSWGDPSTQYF; clone size: -; V gene: TRBV5-4; J gene: TRBJ2-3; D gene: -
CDR3 DNA: TGTGCCACCAGCATTCTTCAGGGGACCTATGGCTACACCTTC; CDR3 protein: CATSILQGTYGYTF; clone size: -; V gene: TRBV15; J gene: TRBJ1-2; D gene: -
CDR3 DNA: TGTGCCAGCAGCGAGGCGGTAAACTCCTACGAGCAGTACTTC; CDR3 protein: CASSEAVNSYEQYF; clone size: -; V gene: TRBV7-2; J gene: TRBJ2-7; D gene: -
CDR3 DNA: TGTGCCAGCAGTTTCCTAATACAGGGCGCCTTGGACCCTGGCTACACCTTC; CDR3 protein: CASSFLIQGALDPGYTF; clone size: -; V gene: TRBV7-2; J gene: TRBJ1-2; D gene: -
CDR3 DNA: TGCGCCAGCAGTTCCTCGGGGCGGGGTAGCACAGATACGCAGTATTTT; CDR3 protein: CASSSSGRGSTDTQYF; clone size: -; V gene: TRBV5-1; J gene: TRBJ2-3; D gene: -
CDR3 DNA: TGTGCCAGCAGCCCCAGGAGGGACAGGGGATACAATGAGCAGTTCTTC; CDR3 protein: CASSPRRDRGYNEQFF; clone size: -; V gene: TRBV9; J gene: TRBJ2-1; D gene: TRBD1
CDR3 DNA: TGTGCCATCAGTCGGGAGCCAGGGCAAAATGAAAAACTGTTTTTT; CDR3 protein: CAISREPGQNEKLFF; clone size: -; V gene: TRBV10-3; J gene: TRBJ1-4; D gene: -